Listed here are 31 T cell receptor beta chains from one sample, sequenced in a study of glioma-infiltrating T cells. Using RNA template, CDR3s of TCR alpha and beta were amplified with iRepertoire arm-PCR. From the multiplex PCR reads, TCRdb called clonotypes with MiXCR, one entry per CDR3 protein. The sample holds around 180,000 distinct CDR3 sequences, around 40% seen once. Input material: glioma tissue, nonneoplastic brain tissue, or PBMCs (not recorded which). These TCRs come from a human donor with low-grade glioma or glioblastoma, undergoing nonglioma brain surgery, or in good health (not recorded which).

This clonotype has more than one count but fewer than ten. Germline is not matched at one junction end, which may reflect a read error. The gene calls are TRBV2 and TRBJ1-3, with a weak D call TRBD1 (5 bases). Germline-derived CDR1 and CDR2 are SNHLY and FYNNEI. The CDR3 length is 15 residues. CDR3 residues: CASSESGSPGNTVYF. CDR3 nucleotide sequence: TGTGCCAGCAGTGAATCAGGGTCCCCTGGAAACACCGTATATTTT.

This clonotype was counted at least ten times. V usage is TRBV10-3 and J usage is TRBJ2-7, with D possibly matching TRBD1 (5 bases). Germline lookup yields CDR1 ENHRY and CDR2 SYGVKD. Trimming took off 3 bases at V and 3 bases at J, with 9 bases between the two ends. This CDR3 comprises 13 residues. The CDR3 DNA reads TGTGCCATCAGTGATCAAGACAGCTACGAGCAGTACTTC. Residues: CAISDQDSYEQYF.

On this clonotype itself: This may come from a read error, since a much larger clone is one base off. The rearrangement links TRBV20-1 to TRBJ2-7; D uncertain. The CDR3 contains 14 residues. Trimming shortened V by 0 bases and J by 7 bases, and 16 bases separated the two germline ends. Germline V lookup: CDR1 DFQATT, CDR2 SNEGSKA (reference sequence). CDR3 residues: CSARDNNQSVEQYF. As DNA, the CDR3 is TGCAGTGCTAGAGATAATAACCAATCTGTGGAGCAGTACTTC.

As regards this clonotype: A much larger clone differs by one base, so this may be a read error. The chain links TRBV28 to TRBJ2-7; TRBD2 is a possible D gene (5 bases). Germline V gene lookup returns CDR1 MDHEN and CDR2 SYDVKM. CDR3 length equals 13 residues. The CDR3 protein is CSSSLASSYEQYF. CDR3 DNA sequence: TGTTCCAGCAGTTTAGCGTCCTCCTACGAGCAGTACTTC.

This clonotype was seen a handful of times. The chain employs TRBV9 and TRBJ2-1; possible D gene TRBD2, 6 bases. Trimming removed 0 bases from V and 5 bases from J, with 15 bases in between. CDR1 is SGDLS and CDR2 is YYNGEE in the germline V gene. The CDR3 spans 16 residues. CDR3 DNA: TGTGCCAGCAGCGTAGGGGACCGGGACTTCGACAATGAGCAGTTCTTC. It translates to CASSVGDRDFDNEQFF.

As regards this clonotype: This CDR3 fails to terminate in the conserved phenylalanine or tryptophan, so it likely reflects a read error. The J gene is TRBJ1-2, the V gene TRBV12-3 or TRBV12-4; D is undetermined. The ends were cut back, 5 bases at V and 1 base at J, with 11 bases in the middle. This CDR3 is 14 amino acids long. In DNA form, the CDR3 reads TGTGCCAGCAGTACCCTGGGCCGTAACTATGGCTACACCTCC. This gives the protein CASSTLGRNYGYTS.

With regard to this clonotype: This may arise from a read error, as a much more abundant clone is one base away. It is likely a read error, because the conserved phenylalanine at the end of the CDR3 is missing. The CDR3: CSARETDTQYL. The CDR3 bases are TGCAGTGCCAGAGAGACAGATACGCAGTATCTT. V and J are TRBV20-1 and TRBJ2-3, with D uncertain. The CDR3 contains 11 residues. Germline V gene sequence: CDR1 DFQATT, CDR2 SNEGSKA (reference sequence).

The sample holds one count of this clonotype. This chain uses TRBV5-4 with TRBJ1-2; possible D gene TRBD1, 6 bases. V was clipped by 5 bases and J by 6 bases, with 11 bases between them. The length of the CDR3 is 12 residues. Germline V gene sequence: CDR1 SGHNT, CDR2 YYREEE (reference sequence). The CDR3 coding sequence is TGTGCCAGCAGGGAACAGGGCGATGGCTACACCTTC. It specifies CASREQGDGYTF.

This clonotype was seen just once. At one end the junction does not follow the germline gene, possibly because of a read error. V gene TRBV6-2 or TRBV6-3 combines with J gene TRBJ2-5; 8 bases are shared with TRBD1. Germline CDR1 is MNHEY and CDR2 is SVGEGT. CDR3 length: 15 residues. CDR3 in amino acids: CASRGKTGGQETQYF. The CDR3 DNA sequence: TGTGCGAGCAGGGGCAAAACAGGGGGCCAAGAGACCCAGTACTTC.

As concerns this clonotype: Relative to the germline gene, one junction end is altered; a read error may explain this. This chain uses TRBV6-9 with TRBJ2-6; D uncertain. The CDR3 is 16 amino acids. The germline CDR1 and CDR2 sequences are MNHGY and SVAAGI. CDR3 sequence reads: CASSYIGSSVANVLTF. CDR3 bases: TGTGCCAGCAGTTATATTGGGTCATCTGTGGCCAACGTCCTGACTTTC.

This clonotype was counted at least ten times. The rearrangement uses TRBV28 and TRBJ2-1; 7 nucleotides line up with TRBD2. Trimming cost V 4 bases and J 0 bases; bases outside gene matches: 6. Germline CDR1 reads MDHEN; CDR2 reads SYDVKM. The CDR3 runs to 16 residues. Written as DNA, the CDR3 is TGTGCCAGCAGTTCCGCTAGCGGAAGCTCCTACAATGAGCAGTTCTTC. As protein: CASSSASGSSYNEQFF.

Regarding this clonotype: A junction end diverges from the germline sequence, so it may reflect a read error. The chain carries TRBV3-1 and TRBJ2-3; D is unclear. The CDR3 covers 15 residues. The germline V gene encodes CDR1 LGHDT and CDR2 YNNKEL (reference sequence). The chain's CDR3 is CASSHRNPSRDKQYF. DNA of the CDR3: TGTGCCAGCAGCCATCGAAACCCGTCTAGAGATAAGCAGTATTTT.

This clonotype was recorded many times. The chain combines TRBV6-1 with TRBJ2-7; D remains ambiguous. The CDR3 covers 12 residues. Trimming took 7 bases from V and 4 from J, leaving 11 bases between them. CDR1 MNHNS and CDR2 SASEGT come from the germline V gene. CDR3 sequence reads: CASTDAAYEQYF. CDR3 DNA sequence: TGTGCCAGCACCGACGCGGCGTACGAGCAGTACTTC.

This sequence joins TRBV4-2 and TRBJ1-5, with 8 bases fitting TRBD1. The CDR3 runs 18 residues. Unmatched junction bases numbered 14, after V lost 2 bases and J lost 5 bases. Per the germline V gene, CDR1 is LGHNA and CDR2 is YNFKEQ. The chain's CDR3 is CASSQLGQVEGADQPQHF. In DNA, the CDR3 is TGTGCCAGCAGCCAATTGGGACAGGTGGAAGGAGCAGATCAGCCCCAGCATTTT.

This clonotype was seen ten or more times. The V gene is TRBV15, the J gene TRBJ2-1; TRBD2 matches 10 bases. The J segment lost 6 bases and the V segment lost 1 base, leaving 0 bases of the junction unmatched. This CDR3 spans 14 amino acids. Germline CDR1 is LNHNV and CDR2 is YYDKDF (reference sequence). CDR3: CATSRGTSGNEQFF. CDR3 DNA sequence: TGTGCCACCAGCAGAGGGACTAGCGGCAATGAGCAGTTCTTC. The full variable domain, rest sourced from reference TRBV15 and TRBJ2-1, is DAMVIQNPRYQVTQFGKPVTLSCSQTLNHNVMYWYQQKSSQAPKLLFHYYDKDFNNEADTPDNFQSRRPNTSFCFLDIRSPGLGDTAMYLCATSRGTSGNEQFFGPGTRLTVL.

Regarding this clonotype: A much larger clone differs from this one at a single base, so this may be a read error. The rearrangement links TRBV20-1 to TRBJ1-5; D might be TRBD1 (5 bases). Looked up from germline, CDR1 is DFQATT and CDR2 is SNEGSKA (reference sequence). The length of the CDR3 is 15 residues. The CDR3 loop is CRQPPGEGSHQPQHF. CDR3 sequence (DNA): TGCAGGCAACCTCCGGGAGAGGGGTCTCATCAGCCCCAGCATTTT.

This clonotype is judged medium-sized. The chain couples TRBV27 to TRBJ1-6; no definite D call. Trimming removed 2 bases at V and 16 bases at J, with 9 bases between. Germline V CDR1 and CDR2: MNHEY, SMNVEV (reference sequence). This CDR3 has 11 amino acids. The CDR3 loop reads CASSLDGVLHF. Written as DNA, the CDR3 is TGTGCCAGCAGTTTAGATGGTGTTCTCCACTTT.

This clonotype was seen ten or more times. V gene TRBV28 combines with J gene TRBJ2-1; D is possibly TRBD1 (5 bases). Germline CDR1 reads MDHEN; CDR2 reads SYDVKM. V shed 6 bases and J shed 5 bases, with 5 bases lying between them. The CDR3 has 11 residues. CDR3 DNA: TGTGCCAGCAGGACAGACAATGAGCAGTTCTTC. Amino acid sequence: CASRTDNEQFF.

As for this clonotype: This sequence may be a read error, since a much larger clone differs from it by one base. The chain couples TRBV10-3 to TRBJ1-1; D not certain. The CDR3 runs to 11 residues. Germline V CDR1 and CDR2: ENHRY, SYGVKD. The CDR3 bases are TGTGCCATCACCGTGAACACTGAAGCTTTGTTT. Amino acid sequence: CAITVNTEALF.

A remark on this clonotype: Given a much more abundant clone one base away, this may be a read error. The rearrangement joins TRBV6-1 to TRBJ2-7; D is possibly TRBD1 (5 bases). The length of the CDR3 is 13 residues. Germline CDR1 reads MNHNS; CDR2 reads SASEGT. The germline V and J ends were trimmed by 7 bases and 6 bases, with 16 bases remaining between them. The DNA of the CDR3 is TGTGCCAGCACGGACATGACAGATAGCGAGCAGTACTTC. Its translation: CASTDMTDSEQYF.

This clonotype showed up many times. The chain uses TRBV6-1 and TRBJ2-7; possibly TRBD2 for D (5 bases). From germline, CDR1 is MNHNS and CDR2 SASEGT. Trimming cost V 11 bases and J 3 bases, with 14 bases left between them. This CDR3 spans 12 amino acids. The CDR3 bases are TGTGCCTCTGCACCCGGGGTCTACGAGCAGTACTTC. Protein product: CASAPGVYEQYF.

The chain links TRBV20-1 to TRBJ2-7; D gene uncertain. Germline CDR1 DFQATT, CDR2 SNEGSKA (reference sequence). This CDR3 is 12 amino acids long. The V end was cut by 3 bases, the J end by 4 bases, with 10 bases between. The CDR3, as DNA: TGCAGTGCTAGTGTACTGAAATACGAGCAGTACTTC. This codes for CSASVLKYEQYF.

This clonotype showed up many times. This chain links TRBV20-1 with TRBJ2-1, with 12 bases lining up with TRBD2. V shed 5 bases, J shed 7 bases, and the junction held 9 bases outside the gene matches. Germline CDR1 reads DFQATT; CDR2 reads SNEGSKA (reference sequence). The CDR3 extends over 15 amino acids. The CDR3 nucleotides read TGCAGTGCTTCCACTCTAGCGGGAGGGCGGAATGAGCAGTTCTTC. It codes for CSASTLAGGRNEQFF.

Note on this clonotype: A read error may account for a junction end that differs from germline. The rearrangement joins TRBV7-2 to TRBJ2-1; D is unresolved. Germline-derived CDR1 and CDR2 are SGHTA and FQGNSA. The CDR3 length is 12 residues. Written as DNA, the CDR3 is TGTGCCAGCAGCTTATTCCGCAGGAGCGAGATCTTC. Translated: CASSLFRRSEIF.

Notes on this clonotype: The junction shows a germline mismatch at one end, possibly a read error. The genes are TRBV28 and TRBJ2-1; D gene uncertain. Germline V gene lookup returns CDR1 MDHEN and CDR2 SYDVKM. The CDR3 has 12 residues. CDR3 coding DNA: TGTGACAGCAGTTTAAAGTACAATGAGCAGTTCTTC. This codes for CDSSLKYNEQFF.

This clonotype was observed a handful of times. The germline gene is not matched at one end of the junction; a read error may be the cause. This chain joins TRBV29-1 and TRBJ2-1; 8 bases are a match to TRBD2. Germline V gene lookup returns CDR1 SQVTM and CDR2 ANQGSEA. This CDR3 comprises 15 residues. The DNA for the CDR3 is TGCAGCGTTAGACAAGCGGGAGTCCCCTATAATGAGCAGTTCTTC. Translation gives CSVRQAGVPYNEQFF.

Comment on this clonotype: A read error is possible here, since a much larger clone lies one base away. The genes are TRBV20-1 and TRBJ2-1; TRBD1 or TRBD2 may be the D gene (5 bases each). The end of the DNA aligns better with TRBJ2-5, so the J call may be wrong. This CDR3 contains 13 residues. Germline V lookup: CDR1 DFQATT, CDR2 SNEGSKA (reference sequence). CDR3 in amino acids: CSALPGLLETQYF. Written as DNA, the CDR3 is TGCAGTGCTCTCCCGGGGCTCCTAGAGACCCAGTACTTC.

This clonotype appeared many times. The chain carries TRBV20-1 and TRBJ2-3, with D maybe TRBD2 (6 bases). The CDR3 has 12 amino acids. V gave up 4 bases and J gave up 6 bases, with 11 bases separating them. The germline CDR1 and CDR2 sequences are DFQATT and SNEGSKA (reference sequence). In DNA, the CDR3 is TGCAGTGCTACGGCGGAGGGGGATACGCAGTATTTT. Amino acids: CSATAEGDTQYF.

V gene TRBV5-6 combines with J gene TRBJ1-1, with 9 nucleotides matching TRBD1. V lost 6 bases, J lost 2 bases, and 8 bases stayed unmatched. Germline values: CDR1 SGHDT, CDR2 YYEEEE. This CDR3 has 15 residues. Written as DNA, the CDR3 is TGTGCCAGCACCGGGGACAGGGAACCAAACACTGAAGCTTTCTTT. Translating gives CASTGDREPNTEAFF.

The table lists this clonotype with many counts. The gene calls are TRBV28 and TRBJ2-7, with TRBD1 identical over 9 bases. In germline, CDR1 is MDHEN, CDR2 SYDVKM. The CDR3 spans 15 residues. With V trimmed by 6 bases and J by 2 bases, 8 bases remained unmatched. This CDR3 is CASRLTGQGAYEQYF. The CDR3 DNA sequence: TGTGCCAGCAGGCTGACGGGACAGGGAGCCTACGAGCAGTACTTC.

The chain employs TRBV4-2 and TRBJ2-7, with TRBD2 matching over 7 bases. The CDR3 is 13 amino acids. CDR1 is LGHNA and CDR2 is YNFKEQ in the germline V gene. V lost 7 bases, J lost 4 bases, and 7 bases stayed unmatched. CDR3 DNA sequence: TGTGCCAGCACCCCAGCGCGGGGGTACGAGCAGTACTTC. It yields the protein CASTPARGYEQYF.